This T cell receptor beta chain was captured in a study of PD-1 blockade in classical Hodgkin lymphoma. Study in general: A 3 mg/kg intravenous dose of nivolumab was received by patients every 2 weeks. Study conclusions and caveats: Nivolumab initiation under 1 year post-ASCT meant exclusion. In CD4+ cells, TCR diversity went up significantly by C4D1, but in CD8+ cells it did not. Complete responders had baseline diversity similar to newly diagnosed patients.

This clone appeared a few times. Its antigen remains unknown. This CDR3 has 13 residues. V lost 7 bases, J lost 8 bases, and 17 bases lay in between. In germline, CDR1 is MNHEY, CDR2 SVGAGI. The repertoire was sequenced with immunoSEQ multiplex PCR; TCRdb's copy has only in-frame clones and lacks some. Here the sample spans some 25,000 clones, 65% to 80% being singletons. Specified time point: cycle 4 day 1 (C4D1), after 6 weeks of nivolumab. All patients relapsed after autologous stem cell transplantation, and brentuximab vedotin exposure varied. Sequences were derived from peripheral blood mononuclear cells (PBMCs), sampled before the fourth cycle of nivolumab. The V gene is TRBV6-5, the J gene TRBJ1-2; D gene uncertain. The TCR sequence derives from a human donor with classical Hodgkin lymphoma. CDR3 coding DNA: TGTGCCAGCACCTCCGGGCCTCCCGGGGGCTACACCTTC. Protein product: CASTSGPPGGYTF.